This T cell receptor (beta chain) emerged from a study of blood T cell repertoires in COVID-19. The table came from immunoSEQ multiplex PCR; TCRdb's copy has only in-frame clones and leaves some out. The sample includes some 300,000 clones, nearly 90% of them seen just once. The study recruited people aged about 18 to 95 years across under 25 US areas. Cohorts were based on clinical histories the participants reported. This clonotype originated in a woman aged 18-30 years with acute COVID-19. Sample: PBMCs or T cells enriched from blood (not recorded which).

The CDR3 bases are TGCAGCGCGGGGGTATCTAGCGGGAGCTACGAGCAGTACTTC. Its protein is CSAGVSSGSYEQYF. The chain joins TRBV29-1 to TRBJ2-7, with 10 bases aligning to TRBD2. V shed 7 bases, J shed 3 bases, and the junction held 9 bases outside the gene matches. Germline values: CDR1 SQVTM, CDR2 ANQGSEA. The CDR3 extends over 14 amino acids.